The present T cell receptor (beta chain) was sequenced within a study of blood T cell repertoires in COVID-19. Germline loops: CDR1 GTSNPN, CDR2 SVGIG (reference sequence). There are 15 residues in the CDR3. Trimming stripped 8 bases from V and 6 bases from J, with 22 bases between. Under the authors' procedure: Nucleated cell counts were estimated from reference gene primer amplification. TCRdb keeps only in-frame clones here, not all; method: immunoSEQ multiplex PCR. V, J and clone size are those of that table, while D and trimming were read from the DNA. In the table there are over 150,000 clones, just under 90% of which are singletons.

The chain employs TRBV30 and TRBJ2-2; weak D call: TRBD1 (6 bases). Sequencing was performed on peripheral blood. The sequence came from a woman in her late teens or twenties who had recovered from COVID-19. This CDR3 reads CANGGSPSRAGELFF. CDR3 nucleotide sequence: TGTGCCAATGGGGGCAGCCCGAGTCGGGCCGGGGAGCTGTTTTTT.